Listed below are T cell receptor beta chains from one sample, sequenced in a study of CD8+ T cells in alopecia areata. Sequencing was performed with immunoSEQ multiplex PCR; in TCRdb, only in-frame clones are kept and a portion is missing. The sample has fewer than 200,000 clones, 50% to 75% seen once. The material sequenced was CD4+ T cells sorted from blood, taken at week 0. Source of these receptors: a human donor with alopecia areata. Each CDR3 is given with its conserved first and last residue.

CDR3 protein	V gene	J gene
CASTPGSGNTIYF	TRBV25-1	TRBJ1-3
CASSLSGTDQETQYF	TRBV5-1	TRBJ2-5
CAWSGGDNQPQHF	TRBV30	TRBJ1-5
CASQLRDTGPVYSSSYNEQFF	TRBV2	TRBJ2-1
CAWIGPRIGSPLHF	TRBV30	TRBJ1-6
CASSQEGRGETQYF	TRBV4-1	TRBJ2-5
CSVVRDYGYTF	TRBV29-1	TRBJ1-2
CSVEGRLNTEAFF	TRBV29-1	TRBJ1-1
CSVAPGVWGEQYF	TRBV29-1	TRBJ2-7
CASSGQLNTEAFF	TRBV19	TRBJ1-1
CSVGKRGTDTQYF	TRBV29-1	TRBJ2-3
CSVTGGSSYEQYF	TRBV29-1	TRBJ2-7
CASSKGTVNEQFF	TRBV2	TRBJ2-1
CANSGTGELFF	TRBV2	TRBJ2-2
CASSLGDRPYEQYF	TRBV5-1	TRBJ2-7